These 23 T cell receptor beta chains share one sample of origin, sequenced in a study of tissue T cells after allogeneic stem cell transplantation. Some clones are missing from TCRdb's copy, which holds only in-frame ones; the method was immunoSEQ multiplex PCR. In the table there are 20,000 to 25,000 clones, around 70% of which are singletons. Sequencing was carried out using blood. These receptors were obtained from a female BALB/c mouse in good health. The MHC haplotype of the strain is H2-d.

In this sample, this clone turned up once. Genes here carry mouse names. With the read ending 1 residue before the CDR3 end, the germline J gene is used to fill in that end. The chain carries TRBV2 and TRBJ2-7; D not resolved. Germline assignment: CDR1 LGHNA and CDR2 YSYQKL. CDR3 size: 14 residues. V was pared by 2 bases and J by 0 bases, with 8 bases between. The part of the CDR3 DNA that was read is TGTGCCAGCAGCCAAATACAGAGCTCCTATGAACAGTAC. Protein sequence: CASSQIQSSYEQY. The full CDR3 reads CASSQIQSSYEQYF.

Comments on this clone: Genes and germline are mouse. Partial CDR3 DNA: TGTGCTAGCAGTAGTAGCTGGGGGGGCACCGGGCAGCTCTAC. Its translation is CASSSSWGGTGQLY. The full CDR3 is CASSSSWGGTGQLYF. The J gene is TRBJ2-2, the V gene TRBV17; TRBD2 agrees at 9 bases. Sequencing ends 1 residue short of the CDR3 end; the germline J gene provides the rest. Trimming cost V 3 bases and J 4 bases; bases outside gene matches: 3. CDR1 and CDR2 from the germline V gene are MNHDT and YYDKIL. This CDR3 has 15 residues.

In regard to this clone: Gene names and germline match the mouse. The CDR3 goes on 1 residue after the read ends, and that part is filled in from the germline J gene. The rearrangement links TRBV5 to TRBJ2-7; TRBD2 matches at 10 bases. CDR1 LGHNA and CDR2 YNLKQL come from the germline V gene (reference sequence). The CDR3 covers 14 residues. Trimming cost V 4 bases and J 4 bases; bases outside gene matches: 4. CDR3 DNA, as far as it was read: TGTGCCAGCAGCCCCCTGGACTGGGGGTATGAACAGTAC. Protein sequence: CASSPLDWGYEQY. In full, the CDR3 reads CASSPLDWGYEQYF.

Comment on this clone: Any gene name here is a mouse gene name. The DNA ends 1 residue before the CDR3 does, and the rest of the CDR3 is filled in from the germline J gene. J is TRBJ2-1 and V is TRBV29; maybe TRBD1 (6 bases). V lost 2 bases, J lost 4 bases, and 6 bases lay in between. CDR1 MSHET and CDR2 SYDVDS come from the germline V gene. CDR3 size: 13 residues. The CDR3 is CASSLQGYAEQFF. The part of the CDR3 DNA that was read is TGTGCTAGCAGTTTACAGGGGTATGCTGAGCAGTTC. Full variable domain (outside the CDR3, taken from reference TRBV29 and TRBJ2-1): DMKVTQMPRYLIKRMGENVLLECGQDMSHETMYWYRQDPGLGLQLIYISYDVDSNSEGDIPKGYRVSRKKREHFSLILDSAKTNQTSVYFCASSLQGYAEQFFGPGTRLTVL.

Of note for this clone: Mouse gene names and germline throughout. The read halts 1 residue ahead of the CDR3 end, with the missing end drawn from the germline J gene. This sequence joins TRBV20 and TRBJ2-3, with TRBD1 identical over 8 bases. Germline V gene lookup returns CDR1 GFQATS and CDR2 STVNSAI. Trimming took 4 bases from V and 1 from J; bases not matched to a gene: 7. This CDR3 comprises 15 residues. The CDR3 loop reads CGATDRGRGAETLYF. CDR3 DNA (partial): TGTGGTGCTACTGACAGGGGAAGGGGTGCAGAAACGCTGTAT.

With respect to this clone: Mouse germline and gene names are used. The missing CDR3 end, 1 residue past where the read stops, is filled in from the germline J gene. The chain joins TRBV1 to TRBJ1-1; tentative D call: TRBD1 (6 bases). Between the trimmed V and J ends, which lost 1 base and 3 bases, there was a span of 9 bases. Germline CDR1 is NSQYPW and CDR2 is LRSPGD (reference sequence). The CDR3 extends over 14 amino acids. Here the CDR3 reads CTCSAAGADTEVFF. Partial CDR3 DNA: TGCACCTGCAGTGCAGCGGGGGCTGACACAGAAGTCTTC. The full variable domain, completed using reference TRBV1 and TRBJ1-1, is VTLLEQNPRWRLVPRGQAVNLRCILKNSQYPWMSWYQQDLQKQLQWLFTLRSPGDKEVKSLPGADYLATRVTDTELRLQVANMSQGRTLYCTCSAAGADTEVFFGKGTRLTVV.

As regards this clone: Gene names are mouse gene names. The CDR3 goes on 1 residue after the read ends, and that part is filled in from the germline J gene. V gene TRBV13-2 combines with J gene TRBJ1-3; a possible D gene is TRBD1 (5 bases). The CDR3 length is 13 residues. The V and J ends lost 2 bases and 7 bases respectively, with 10 bases between them. The V gene's germline CDR1 is NNHNN and CDR2 SYGAGS (reference sequence). CDR3 in amino acids: CASGDSGLNTLYF. The sequenced part of the CDR3 DNA is TGTGCCAGCGGTGACTCGGGACTGAATACGCTCTAT.

A remark on this clone: Genes and germline come from the mouse. The CDR3 bases that were read are TGTGCCAGCAGTAGAACTAGTGCAGAAACGCTGTAT. This translates into CASSRTSAETLY. In full, the CDR3 is CASSRTSAETLYF. This chain links TRBV19 with TRBJ2-3, with D unresolved. The read ends 1 residue early relative to the CDR3; the germline J gene fills the gap. V was clipped by 3 bases and J by 0 bases, with 5 bases between them. CDR1 and CDR2 (germline): FNHDT, SITEND (reference sequence). This CDR3 spans 13 amino acids. Drawing the rest from reference TRBV19 and TRBJ2-3, the complete variable domain is GGIITQTPKFLIGQEGQKLTLKCQQNFNHDTMYWYRQDSGKGLRLIYYSITENDLQKGDLSEGYDASREKKSSFSLTVTSAQKNEMAVFLCASSRTSAETLYFGSGTRLTVL.

As for this clone: Gene names denote mouse genes. The CDR3 sequence: CASSSTGRPEVFF. CDR3 bases read: TGTGCCAGCAGTTCGACAGGGAGGCCAGAAGTCTTC. The chain uses TRBV19 and TRBJ1-1; TRBD1 matches 7 bases. The read terminates 1 residue ahead of where the CDR3 ends, so the germline J gene completes it. The CDR3 runs to 13 residues. With 4 bases clipped from V and 6 bases from J, the junction kept 6 bases outside the gene matches. Per germline, CDR1 FNHDT and CDR2 SITEND (reference sequence). Combining the CDR3 with reference TRBV19 and TRBJ1-1 gives the whole variable domain GGIITQTPKFLIGQEGQKLTLKCQQNFNHDTMYWYRQDSGKGLRLIYYSITENDLQKGDLSEGYDASREKKSSFSLTVTSAQKNEMAVFLCASSSTGRPEVFFGKGTRLTVV.

As for this clone: The gene symbols are mouse symbols. Read coverage stops 1 residue before the CDR3 terminus; the germline J gene supplies the remainder. The chain couples TRBV5 to TRBJ1-4; D perhaps matches TRBD1 (5 bases). V lost 4 bases to trimming and J lost 4 bases, with 7 bases between them. This CDR3 is built from 13 residues. Germline values: CDR1 LGHNA, CDR2 YNLKQL (reference sequence). The DNA read from the CDR3 is TGTGCCAGCAGCCGCGACAGCAACGAAAGATTATTT. Translating it yields CASSRDSNERLF. The full CDR3 reads CASSRDSNERLFF.

Note on this clone: Gene names and germline refer to mouse. The DNA ends 1 residue before the CDR3 does, and the rest of the CDR3 is filled in from the germline J gene. The genes are TRBV4 and TRBJ2-4, with D perhaps given as TRBD1 or TRBD2 (5 bases each). Trimming took 4 bases from V and 1 from J, leaving 9 bases between them. CDR1 and CDR2 from the germline V gene are LGHDT and YNNKQL (reference sequence). The length of the CDR3 is 14 residues. The CDR3 bases that were read are TGTGCCAGCAGCTGGGGGATGGGTCAAAACACCTTGTAC. This sequence encodes CASSWGMGQNTLY. The whole CDR3 protein is CASSWGMGQNTLYF.

This clone was observed a few times. Genes and germline come from the mouse. Read data end 1 residue before the CDR3 end; the end is taken from the germline J gene. This chain uses TRBV13-1 with TRBJ1-3, with 8 bases identical to TRBD1. Germline loops: CDR1 NSHNY, CDR2 SYGAGN. V lost 2 bases to trimming and J lost 2 bases; unmatched junction nucleotides: 3. This CDR3 contains 15 residues. The sequenced part of the CDR3 DNA is TGTGCCAGCAGTGAGCAGGGGGCGACTGGAAATACGCTCTAT. This gives the protein CASSEQGATGNTLY. The CDR3 in full is CASSEQGATGNTLYF.

The sample holds a few counts of this clone. Gene names and germline match the mouse. With the read ending 1 residue before the CDR3 end, the germline J gene is used to fill in that end. The chain has TRBV2 and TRBJ2-2, with 12 positions matching TRBD2. V lost 0 bases and J lost 4; bases outside the gene matches: 3. CDR1 and CDR2 from the germline V gene are LGHNA and YSYQKL. This CDR3 has 17 amino acids. The DNA read from the CDR3 is TGTGCCAGCAGCCAAGACCAGACTGGGGGGGCCACCGGGCAGCTCTAC. Protein: CASSQDQTGGATGQLY. The CDR3 in its entirety is CASSQDQTGGATGQLYF.

The sample holds a few counts of this clone. Gene names follow the mouse nomenclature. The read falls 1 residue short of the CDR3 end, and the missing part is taken from the germline J gene. This chain uses TRBV20 with TRBJ2-1, with D possibly being TRBD1 (7 bases). The CDR3 totals 13 residues. V was shortened by 4 bases and J by 2 bases, with 9 bases between the two germline ends. Germline CDR1 GFQATS, CDR2 STVNSAI. The CDR3 bases that were read are TGTGGTGCTACCAGGGGGGACTATGCTGAGCAGTTC. It translates to CGATRGDYAEQF. The CDR3 in its entirety is CGATRGDYAEQFF.

As for this clone: Each gene name is a mouse one. CDR3 bases read: TGTGCCTGGAGTCTAGGCTGGGAGCAAGACACCCAGTAC. Encoded protein: CAWSLGWEQDTQY. From start to end, the CDR3 is CAWSLGWEQDTQYF. This sequence joins TRBV31 and TRBJ2-5; D perhaps matches TRBD2 (5 bases). The read ends 1 residue before the CDR3 terminus; that terminus is restored from the germline J gene. The V end was cut by 0 bases, the J end by 3 bases, with 10 bases between. The CDR3 sequence is 14 residues long. The germline V gene has CDR1 GKSSPN and CDR2 SITVG. Full variable domain (remainder filled in from reference TRBV31 and TRBJ2-5): AQTIHQWPVAEIKAVGSPLSLGCTIKGKSSPNLYWYWQATGGTLQQLFYSITVGQVESVVQLNLSASRPKDDQFILSTEKLLLSHSGFYLCAWSLGWEQDTQYFGPGTRLLVL.

With regard to this clone: Gene names are the mouse ones. The CDR3 loop reads CASSMTNNYAEQFF. The part of the CDR3 DNA that was read is TGTGCCAGCAGTATGACAAATAACTATGCTGAGCAGTTC. This sequence joins TRBV19 and TRBJ2-1; D unclear. The read gets to within 1 residue of the CDR3 end, and the germline J gene fills in the rest. The V gene lost 2 bases and the J gene lost 0 bases, with 6 bases spanning the gap. The V gene's germline CDR1 is FNHDT and CDR2 SITEND (reference sequence). CDR3 length equals 14 residues.

In the case of this clone: Germline and genes here are mouse. The CDR3: CASSQPGQGYAEQFF. The CDR3 bases that were read are TGTGCCAGCAGCCAACCGGGACAGGGGTATGCTGAGCAGTTC. The V and J genes are TRBV5 and TRBJ2-1, with 10 bases aligning to TRBD1. The read gets to within 1 residue of the CDR3 end, and the germline J gene fills in the rest. Trimming cost V 2 bases and J 4 bases; bases outside gene matches: 2. This CDR3 comprises 15 residues. The germline CDR1 and CDR2 sequences are LGHNA and YNLKQL (reference sequence).

About this clone itself: Gene names are the mouse ones. Sequencing ends 1 residue short of the CDR3 end; the germline J gene provides the rest. The gene calls are TRBV29 and TRBJ2-1, with 8 nucleotides matching TRBD1. Germline V gives CDR1 MSHET, CDR2 SYDVDS. The V segment lost 2 bases and the J segment 7 bases; nucleotides outside the gene matches: 1. CDR3 length equals 13 residues. The sequenced part of the CDR3 DNA is TGTGCTAGCAGTTTAAACAGGGGGGCTGAGCAGTTC. This translates into CASSLNRGAEQF. The whole CDR3 protein reads CASSLNRGAEQFF.

This clone was observed once. These gene names are mouse names. The read is 1 residue too short to cover the CDR3 end, so that end is filled in from the germline J gene. The V call is TRBV4, the J call TRBJ2-3; TRBD1 matches 7 bases. The V and J ends lost 3 bases and 2 bases, in that order; junction bases with no gene match: 2. The germline CDR1 and CDR2 sequences are LGHDT and YNNKQL (reference sequence). The length of the CDR3 is 14 residues. CDR3 DNA (partial): TGTGCCAGCAGCTACAGGGGGATTGCAGAAACGCTGTAT. Translating gives CASSYRGIAETLY. The entire CDR3 protein reads CASSYRGIAETLYF.

A note on this clone: Each gene name is a mouse one. The observed sequence ends 1 residue before the CDR3 terminus, with the missing tail filled in from the germline J gene. V gene TRBV20 combines with J gene TRBJ2-4; perhaps TRBD2 as D (7 bases). CDR1 GFQATS and CDR2 STVNSAI come from the germline V gene. This CDR3 is built from 14 residues. V dropped 0 bases and J dropped 2 bases, with 9 bases sitting between them. The chain's CDR3 is CGARDRGAQNTLYF. Incomplete CDR3 DNA: TGTGGTGCTAGGGATCGGGGGGCTCAAAACACCTTGTAC.

For this clone: Germline and genes: mouse. The read terminates 1 residue before the CDR3 end, so the remaining end is supplied by the germline J gene. This rearrangement joins TRBV4 to TRBJ2-5; 9 bases line up with TRBD2. Germline V gene lookup returns CDR1 LGHDT and CDR2 YNNKQL (reference sequence). The CDR3 runs 14 residues. With V trimmed by 5 bases and J by 5 bases, 5 bases remained unmatched. The part of the CDR3 DNA that was read is TGTGCCAGCAGCGCGACTGGGGGCCTAGACACCCAGTAC. It encodes CASSATGGLDTQY. The whole CDR3 sequence is CASSATGGLDTQYF.

This clone was seen more than once but under ten times. Gene names are the mouse ones. The CDR3 end is not reached by the read, which stops 1 residue before it; the germline J gene fills it in. V usage is TRBV19 and J usage is TRBJ2-1; 12 bases fit TRBD1. V lost 2 bases and J lost 6; bases outside the gene matches: 3. Per the germline V gene, CDR1 is FNHDT and CDR2 is SITEND (reference sequence). The CDR3 runs 15 residues. CDR3 bases read: TGTGCCAGCAGTATGGGGGACAGGGGGCTTGCTGAGCAGTTC. Translation: CASSMGDRGLAEQF. The full CDR3 protein is CASSMGDRGLAEQFF.

On this clone itself: All gene names here are mouse names. The CDR3 end lies 1 residue beyond the end of the read and is filled in from the germline J gene. V and J are TRBV2 and TRBJ1-6; D gene ambiguous. TRBJ1-6 counts as an open reading frame of uncertain function. The CDR3 totals 17 residues. Trimming took 0 bases from V and 0 from J, leaving 9 bases between them. CDR1 LGHNA and CDR2 YSYQKL come from the germline V gene. The sequenced part of the CDR3 DNA is TGTGCCAGCAGCCAAGATAGAACAGATTCCTATAATTCGCCCCTCTAC. Protein product: CASSQDRTDSYNSPLY. The whole CDR3 region reads CASSQDRTDSYNSPLYF.